The 2 T cell receptor beta chains listed next were all sequenced from one sample in a study of blood T cell repertoires in COVID-19. Produced via immunoSEQ multiplex PCR; TCRdb's table is partial and in-frame only. The sample consists of some 200,000 clones, 70% to 90% of them appearing once. Input material: peripheral blood. The receptor source for this set is a woman aged 18-29 years who had recovered from COVID-19.

In nucleotides, the CDR3 is TGTGCCAGCAGCCTTGACAGCTACCTGAACACTGAAGCTTTCTTT. As protein: CASSLDSYLNTEAFF. This chain links TRBV7-2 with TRBJ1-1, with TRBD1 as a possible D gene (5 bases). Germline CDR1 is SGHTA and CDR2 is FQGNSA. There are 15 residues in the CDR3. Trimming stripped 5 bases from V and 0 bases from J, with 13 bases between.

This CDR3 is CAAGVAGANVLTF. CDR3 nucleotides: TGTGCGGCGGGGGTCGCGGGGGCCAACGTCCTGACTTTC. The J gene is TRBJ2-6, the V gene TRBV6-5; 7 bases align to TRBD2. From germline, CDR1 is MNHEY and CDR2 SVGAGI. The CDR3 totals 13 residues.